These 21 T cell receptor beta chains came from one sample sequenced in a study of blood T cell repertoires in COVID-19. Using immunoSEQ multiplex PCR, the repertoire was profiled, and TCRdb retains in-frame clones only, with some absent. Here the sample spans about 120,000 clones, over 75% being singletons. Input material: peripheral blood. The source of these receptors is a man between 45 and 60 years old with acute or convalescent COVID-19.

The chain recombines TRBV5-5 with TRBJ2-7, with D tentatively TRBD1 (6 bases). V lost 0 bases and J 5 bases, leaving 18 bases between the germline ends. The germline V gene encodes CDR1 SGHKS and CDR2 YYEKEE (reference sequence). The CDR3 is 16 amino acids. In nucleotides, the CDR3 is TGTGCCAGCAGCTTGGGAGGGGTCACAGGGTTTGACGAGCAGTACTTC. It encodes CASSLGGVTGFDEQYF.

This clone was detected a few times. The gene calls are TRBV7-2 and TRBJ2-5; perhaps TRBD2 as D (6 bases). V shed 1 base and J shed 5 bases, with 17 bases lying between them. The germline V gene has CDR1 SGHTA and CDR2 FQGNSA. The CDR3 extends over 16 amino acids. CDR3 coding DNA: TGTGCCAGCAGCTTAGGGGGCCGGAGGGCCACGGAGACCCAGTACTTC. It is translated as CASSLGGRRATETQYF.

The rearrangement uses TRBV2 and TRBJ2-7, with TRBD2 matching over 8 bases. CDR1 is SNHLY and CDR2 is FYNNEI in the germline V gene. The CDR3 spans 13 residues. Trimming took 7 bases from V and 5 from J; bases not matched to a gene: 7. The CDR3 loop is CASTAGEAHEQYF. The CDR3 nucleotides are TGTGCCAGCACAGCGGGAGAGGCGCACGAGCAGTACTTC.

The DNA for the CDR3 is TGCGCCAGCAGCTGGGAGACTAGCGGGAGGGCCGCAGAGACCCAGTACTTC. Translation gives CASSWETSGRAAETQYF. This chain joins TRBV5-1 and TRBJ2-5; 14 bases map to TRBD2. CDR3 size: 17 residues. Trimming removed 3 bases from V and 4 bases from J; junction bases left unmatched: 8. CDR1 is SGHRS, CDR2 YFSETQ, per germline.

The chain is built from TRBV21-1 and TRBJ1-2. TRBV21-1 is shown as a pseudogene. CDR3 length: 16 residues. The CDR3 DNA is TGTGCCAGCAGCAATCCGGTCCGGGGGTCCAACTATGGCTACACCTTC. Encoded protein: CASSNPVRGSNYGYTF.

CDR3 loop: CASSDARAYTF. The CDR3 DNA reads as TGTGCCAGCAGTGATGCCAGGGCCTACACCTTC. The chain links TRBV6-1 to TRBJ1-2; tentatively, D is TRBD1 (5 bases). The CDR3 runs to 11 residues. V dropped 3 bases and J dropped 10 bases, with 9 bases sitting between them. The germline gives CDR1 MNHNS, CDR2 SASEGT.

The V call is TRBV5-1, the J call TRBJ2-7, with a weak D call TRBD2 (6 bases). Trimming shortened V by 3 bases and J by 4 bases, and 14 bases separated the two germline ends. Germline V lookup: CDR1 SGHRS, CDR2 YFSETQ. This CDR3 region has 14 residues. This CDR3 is CASSSEGFSYEQYF. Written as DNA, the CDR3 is TGCGCCAGCAGCTCGGAGGGTTTTTCATACGAGCAGTACTTC.

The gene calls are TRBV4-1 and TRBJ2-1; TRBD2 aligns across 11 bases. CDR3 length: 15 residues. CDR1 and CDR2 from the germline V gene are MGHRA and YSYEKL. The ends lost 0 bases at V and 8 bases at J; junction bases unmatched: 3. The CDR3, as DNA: TGCGCCAGCAGCCAAGATACTAGCGGGAGCTATGAGCAGTTCTTC. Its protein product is CASSQDTSGSYEQFF.

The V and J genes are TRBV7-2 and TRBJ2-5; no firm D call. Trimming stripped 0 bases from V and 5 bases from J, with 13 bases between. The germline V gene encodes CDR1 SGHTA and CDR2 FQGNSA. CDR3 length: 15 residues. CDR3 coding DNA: TGTGCCAGCAGCTTAGCGCTCGCAGAATGGGAGACCCAGTACTTC. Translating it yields CASSLALAEWETQYF.

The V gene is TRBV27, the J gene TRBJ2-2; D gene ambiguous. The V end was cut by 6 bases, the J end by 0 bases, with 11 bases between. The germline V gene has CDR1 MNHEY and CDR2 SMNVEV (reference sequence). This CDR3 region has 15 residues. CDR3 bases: TGTGCCAGCAGAGTGGCCCCCGCGAACACCGGGGAGCTGTTTTTT. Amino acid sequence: CASRVAPANTGELFF.

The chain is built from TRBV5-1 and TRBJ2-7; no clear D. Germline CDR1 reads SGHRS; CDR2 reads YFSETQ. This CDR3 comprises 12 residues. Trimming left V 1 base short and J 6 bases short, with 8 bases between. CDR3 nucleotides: TGCGCCAGCAGCTTGTCCCTTTCCGAGCAGTACTTC. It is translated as CASSLSLSEQYF. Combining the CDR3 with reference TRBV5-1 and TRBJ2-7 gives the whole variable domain KAGVTQTPRYLIKTRGQQVTLSCSPISGHRSVSWYQQTPGQGLQFLFEYFSETQRNKGNFPGRFSGRQFSNSRSEMNVSTLELGDSALYLCASSLSLSEQYFGPGTRLTVT.

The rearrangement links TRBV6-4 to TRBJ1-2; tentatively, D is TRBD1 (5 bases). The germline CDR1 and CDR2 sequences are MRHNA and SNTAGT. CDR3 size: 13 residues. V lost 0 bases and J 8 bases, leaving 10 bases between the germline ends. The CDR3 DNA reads TGTGCCAGCAGTGACTCGGGGGGTGTCGGCTACACCTTC. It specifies CASSDSGGVGYTF.

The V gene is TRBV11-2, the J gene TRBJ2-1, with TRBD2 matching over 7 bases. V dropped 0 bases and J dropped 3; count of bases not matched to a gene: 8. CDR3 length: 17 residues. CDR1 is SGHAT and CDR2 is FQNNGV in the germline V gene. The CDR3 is CASSLDPGLKLYNEQFF. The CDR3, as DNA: TGTGCCAGCAGCTTAGATCCGGGACTAAAACTCTACAATGAGCAGTTCTTC.

The CDR3 sequence: CATRQAPDTEAFF. CDR3 coding DNA: TGTGCCACCAGACAGGCACCGGACACTGAAGCTTTCTTT. This chain uses TRBV27 with TRBJ1-1; tentatively, D is TRBD1 (6 bases). Germline assignment: CDR1 MNHEY and CDR2 SMNVEV (reference sequence). Trimming left V 10 bases short and J 3 bases short, with 15 bases between. There are 13 residues in the CDR3.

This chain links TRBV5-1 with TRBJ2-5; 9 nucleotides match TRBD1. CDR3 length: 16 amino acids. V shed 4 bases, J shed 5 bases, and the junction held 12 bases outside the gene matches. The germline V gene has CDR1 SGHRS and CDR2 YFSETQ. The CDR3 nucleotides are TGCGCCAGCAGCGTCGGACAGGGGACCGCTCTGGAGACCCAGTACTTC. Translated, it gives CASSVGQGTALETQYF.

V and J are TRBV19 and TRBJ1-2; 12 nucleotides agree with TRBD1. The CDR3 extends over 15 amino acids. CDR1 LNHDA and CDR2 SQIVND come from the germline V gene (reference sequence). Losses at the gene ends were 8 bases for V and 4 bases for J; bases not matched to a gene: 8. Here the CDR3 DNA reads TGTGCCAGTGTCACCGGGACAGGGGGCACCTATGGCTACACCTTC. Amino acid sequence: CASVTGTGGTYGYTF.

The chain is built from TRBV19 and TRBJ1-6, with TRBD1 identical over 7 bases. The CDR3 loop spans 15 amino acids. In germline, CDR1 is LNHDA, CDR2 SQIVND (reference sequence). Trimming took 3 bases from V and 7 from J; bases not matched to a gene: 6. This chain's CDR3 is CASSIRQGWNSPLHF. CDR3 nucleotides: TGTGCCAGTAGTATCCGACAGGGTTGGAATTCACCCCTCCACTTT.

The DNA of the CDR3 is TGTGCCAGCAGGTCTAGCGGGAGGGCGTCCTACAATGAGCAGTTCTTC. It is translated as CASRSSGRASYNEQFF. The chain combines TRBV2 with TRBJ2-1; 12 bases are a match to TRBD2. V was clipped by 6 bases and J by 1 base; unmatched bases: 4. From germline, CDR1 is SNHLY and CDR2 FYNNEI. The CDR3 loop spans 16 amino acids.

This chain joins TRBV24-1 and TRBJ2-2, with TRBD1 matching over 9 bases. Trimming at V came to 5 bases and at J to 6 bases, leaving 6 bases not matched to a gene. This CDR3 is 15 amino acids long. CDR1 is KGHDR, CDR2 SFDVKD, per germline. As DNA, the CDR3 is TGTGCCACCAGTGCCCTGGGACAGGGTGCCGGGGAGCTGTTTTTT. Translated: CATSALGQGAGELFF.

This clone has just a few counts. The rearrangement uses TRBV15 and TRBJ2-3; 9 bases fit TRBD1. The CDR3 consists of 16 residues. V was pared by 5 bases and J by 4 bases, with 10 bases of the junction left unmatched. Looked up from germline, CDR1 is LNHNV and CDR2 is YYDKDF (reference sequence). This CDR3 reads CATSRPGQGLADTQYF. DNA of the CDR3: TGTGCCACCAGCCGTCCGGGACAGGGTTTAGCAGATACGCAGTATTTT.

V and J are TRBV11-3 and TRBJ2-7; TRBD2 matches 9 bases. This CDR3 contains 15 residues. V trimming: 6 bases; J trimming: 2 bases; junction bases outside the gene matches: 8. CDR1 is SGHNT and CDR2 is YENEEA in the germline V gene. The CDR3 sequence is CASRAGTSLTYEQYF. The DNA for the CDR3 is TGTGCCAGCAGGGCCGGGACTAGCTTAACCTACGAGCAGTACTTC.